This note documents a single TCR beta chain sequence. The entry originates in a study of blood T cells in healthy people across ages. Using a J-beta primer mix together with a sample-barcoded 5' primer, a second PCR was run for about 7 to 12 cycles. MiXCR, applied by TCRdb to the 5' RACE reads, yields one record per CDR3 protein. This sample yields about 930,000 distinct CDR3 sequences, of which just under 30% are seen a single time; about 10% belongs to the top ten. Between the trimmed V and J ends, which lost 5 bases and 4 bases, there was a span of 15 bases. CDR1 and CDR2 (germline): DFQATT, SNEGSKA (reference sequence). The CDR3 runs 14 residues. These same data were also listed under a study on T cells of mothers and their children. From that second work: Donation involved a few healthy Caucasian mothers and the six children that they had. Sequencing got over 9.5 million TCR beta CDR3 reads from each mother and approximately 3 million from each child.

The chain joins TRBV20-1 to TRBJ1-5, with D possibly being TRBD1 (5 bases). Sequenced input: blood. The receptor's source is a woman aged 40-49 years in good health. The CDR3, as DNA: TGCAGTGCTGACTACCAAGACAGAAATCAGCCCCAGCATTTT. It is translated as CSADYQDRNQPQHF.